The entry below gives a single T cell receptor (beta chain) sequence along with its context. Its matching antigen is unknown. The read ends 3 residues early relative to the CDR3; the germline J gene fills the gap. Germline V gene data show CDR1 as DFQATT and CDR2 as SNEGSKA (reference sequence). This CDR3 comprises 14 residues. The sample is drawn from a study of T cells in women clearing cervical HPV infection. Only in-frame clones appear in the TCRdb table, and some are missing; sequencing was by immunoSEQ multiplex PCR. The listing contains roughly 20,000 clones. Study-wide results and caveats: TRBV6-7 abundance was lower in cases than controls (around 0.1% versus 0.15%). Cases and controls were distinguished at AUC about 0.8 by richness and V genes.

This receptor was obtained from a woman aged 18 to 75 with a cervical HPV16 infection that either progressed to CIN3+ or cleared (not recorded which). The chain is built from TRBV20-1 and TRBJ2-2, with TRBD1 matching over 8 bases. Sequencing input: blood buffy coat. CDR3 loop: CSASLTGAFEKLFF. CDR3 DNA, as far as it was read: TGCAGTGCTAGTCTGACAGGGGCCTTTGAAAAG.